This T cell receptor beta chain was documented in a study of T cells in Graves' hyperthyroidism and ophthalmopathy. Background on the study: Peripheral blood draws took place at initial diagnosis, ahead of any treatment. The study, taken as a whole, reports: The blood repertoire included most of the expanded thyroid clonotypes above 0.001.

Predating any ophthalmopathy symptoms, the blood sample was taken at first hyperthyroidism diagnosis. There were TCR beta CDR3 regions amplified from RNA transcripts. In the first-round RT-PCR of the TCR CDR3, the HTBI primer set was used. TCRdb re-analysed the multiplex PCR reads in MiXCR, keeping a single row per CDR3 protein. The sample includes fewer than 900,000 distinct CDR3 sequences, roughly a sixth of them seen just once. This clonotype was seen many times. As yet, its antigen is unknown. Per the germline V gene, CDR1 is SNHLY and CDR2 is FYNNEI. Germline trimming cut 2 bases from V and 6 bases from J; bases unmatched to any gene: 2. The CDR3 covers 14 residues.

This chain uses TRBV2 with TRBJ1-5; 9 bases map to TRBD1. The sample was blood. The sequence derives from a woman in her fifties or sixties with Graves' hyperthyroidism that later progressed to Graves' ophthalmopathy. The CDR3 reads CASSEWGQGQPQHF. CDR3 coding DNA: TGTGCCAGCAGTGAATGGGGACAGGGTCAGCCCCAGCATTTT.